Detailed here is one T cell receptor beta chain. These data come from a study of memory CD4+ T cells and cytomegalovirus serostatus. Single viable CD3+CD4+CD8-CD45RO+ cells were sorted as the memory CD4+ T cells. CMV serostatus came from serum IgG against pp150, pp28, p38, p52. CD4+ T cells were isolated by positive magnetic selection. TCRdb's copy holds only in-frame clones and misses some; the assay was immunoSEQ multiplex PCR. The repertoire consists of some 60,000 clones, with around 80% occurring once and the leading ten covering 0.85% to 1.2%. Per the germline V gene, CDR1 is SGHAT and CDR2 is FQNNGV. With 0 bases removed from V and 6 bases from J, the gap between germline ends came to 8 bases. The CDR3 spans 13 residues.

The gene calls are TRBV11-2 and TRBJ1-2, with no clear D. This clonotype was obtained from an adult in good health and CMV-seronegative. Sequencing was performed on memory CD4+ T cells from blood. CDR3 protein: CASSLEPGHGYTF. The CDR3 DNA sequence: TGTGCCAGCAGCTTAGAACCGGGCCATGGCTACACCTTC. The whole variable domain, remainder taken from reference TRBV11-2 and TRBJ1-2, is EAGVAQSPRYKIIEKRQSVAFWCNPISGHATLYWYQQILGQGPKLLIQFQNNGVVDDSQLPKDRFSAERLKGVDSTLKIQPAKLEDSAVYLCASSLEPGHGYTFGSGTRLTVV.